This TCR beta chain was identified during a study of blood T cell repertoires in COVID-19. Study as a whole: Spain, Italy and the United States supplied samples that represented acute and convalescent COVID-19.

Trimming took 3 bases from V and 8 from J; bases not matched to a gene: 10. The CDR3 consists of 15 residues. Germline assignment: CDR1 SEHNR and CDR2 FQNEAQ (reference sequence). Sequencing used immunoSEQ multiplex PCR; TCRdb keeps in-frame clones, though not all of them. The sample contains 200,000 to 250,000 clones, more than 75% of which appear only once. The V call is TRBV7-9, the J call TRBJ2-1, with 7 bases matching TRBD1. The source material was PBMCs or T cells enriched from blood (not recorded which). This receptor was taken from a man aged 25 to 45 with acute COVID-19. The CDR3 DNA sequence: TGTGCCAGCAGCTTTCTCCGACAGGGTGCAGATGAGCAGTTCTTC. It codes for CASSFLRQGADEQFF.